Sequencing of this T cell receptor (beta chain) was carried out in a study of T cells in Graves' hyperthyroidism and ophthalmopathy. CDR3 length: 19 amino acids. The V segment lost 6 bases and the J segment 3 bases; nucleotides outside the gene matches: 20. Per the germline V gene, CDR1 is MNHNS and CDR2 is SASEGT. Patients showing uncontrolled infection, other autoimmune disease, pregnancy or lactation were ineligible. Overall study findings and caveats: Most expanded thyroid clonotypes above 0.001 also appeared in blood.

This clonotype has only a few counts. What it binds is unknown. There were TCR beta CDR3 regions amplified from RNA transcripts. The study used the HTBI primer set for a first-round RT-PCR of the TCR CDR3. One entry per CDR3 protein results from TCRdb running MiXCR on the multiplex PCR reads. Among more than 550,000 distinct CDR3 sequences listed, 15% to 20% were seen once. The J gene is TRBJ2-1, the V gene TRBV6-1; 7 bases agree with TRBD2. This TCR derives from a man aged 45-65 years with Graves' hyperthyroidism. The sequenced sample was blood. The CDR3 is CASRILNGLAGEYYNEQFF. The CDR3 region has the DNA TGTGCCAGCAGAATTCTGAACGGACTCGCGGGAGAGTACTACAATGAGCAGTTCTTC.